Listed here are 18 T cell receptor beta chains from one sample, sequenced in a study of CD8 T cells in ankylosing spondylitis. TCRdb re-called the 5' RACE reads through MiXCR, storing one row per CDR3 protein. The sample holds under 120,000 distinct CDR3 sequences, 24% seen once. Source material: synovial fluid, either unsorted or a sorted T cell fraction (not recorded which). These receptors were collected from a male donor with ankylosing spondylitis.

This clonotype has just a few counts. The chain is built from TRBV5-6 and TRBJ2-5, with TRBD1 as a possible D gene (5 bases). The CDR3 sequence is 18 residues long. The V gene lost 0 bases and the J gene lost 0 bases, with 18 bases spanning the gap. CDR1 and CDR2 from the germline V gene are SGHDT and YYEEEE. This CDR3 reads CASSLEVGRASYQETQYF. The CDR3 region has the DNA TGTGCCAGCAGCTTGGAGGTAGGCAGGGCATCGTACCAAGAGACCCAGTACTTC.

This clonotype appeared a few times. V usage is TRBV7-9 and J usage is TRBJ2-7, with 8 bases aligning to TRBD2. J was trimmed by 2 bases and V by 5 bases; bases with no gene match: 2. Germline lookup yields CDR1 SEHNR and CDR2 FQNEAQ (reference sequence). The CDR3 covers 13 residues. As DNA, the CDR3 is TGTGCCAGCAGCCCGGGGGGGCCCTACGAGCAGTACTTC. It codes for CASSPGGPYEQYF.

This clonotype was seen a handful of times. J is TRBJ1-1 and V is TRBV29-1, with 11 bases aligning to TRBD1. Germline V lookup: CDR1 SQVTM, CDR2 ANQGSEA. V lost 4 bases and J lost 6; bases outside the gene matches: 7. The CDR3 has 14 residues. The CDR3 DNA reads TGCAGCGTTGGCTTAGGACAGGGGGCGGCTGAAGCTTTCTTT. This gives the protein CSVGLGQGAAEAFF.

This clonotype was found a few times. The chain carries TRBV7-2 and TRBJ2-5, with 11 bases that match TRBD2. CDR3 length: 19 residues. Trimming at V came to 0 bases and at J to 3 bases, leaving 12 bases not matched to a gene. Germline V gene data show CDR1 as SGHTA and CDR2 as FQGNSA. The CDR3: CASSLAQVTSGGVEETQYF. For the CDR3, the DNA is TGTGCCAGCAGCTTAGCGCAGGTTACTAGCGGGGGAGTAGAAGAGACCCAGTACTTC. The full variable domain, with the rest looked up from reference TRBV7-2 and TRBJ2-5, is GAGVSQSPSNKVTEKGKDVELRCDPISGHTALYWYRQSLGQGLEFLIYFQGNSAPDKSGLPSDRFSAERTGGSVSTLTIQRTQQEDSAVYLCASSLAQVTSGGVEETQYFGPGTRLLVL.

The CDR3 loop is CASRSGGKSSYNEQFF. The CDR3, as DNA: TGTGCCAGCAGAAGCGGGGGCAAGAGCTCCTACAATGAGCAGTTCTTC. The chain links TRBV21-1 to TRBJ2-1; the DNA was not used to check the table's D call, TRBD1. TRBV21-1 is termed a pseudogene. The CDR3 is 16 amino acids.

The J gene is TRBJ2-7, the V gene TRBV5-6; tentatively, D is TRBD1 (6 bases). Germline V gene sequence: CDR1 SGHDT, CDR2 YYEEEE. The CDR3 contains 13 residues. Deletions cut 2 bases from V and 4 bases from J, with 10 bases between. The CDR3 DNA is TGTGCCAGCAGCTTCATCGGACAGTACGAGCAGTACGTC. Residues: CASSFIGQYEQYV.

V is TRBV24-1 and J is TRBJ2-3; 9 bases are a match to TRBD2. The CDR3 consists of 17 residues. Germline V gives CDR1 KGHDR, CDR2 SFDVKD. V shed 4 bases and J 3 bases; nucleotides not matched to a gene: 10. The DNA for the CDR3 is TGTGCCACCAGTGAACCTGGACTAGCGTTTATTACAGATACGCAGTATTTT. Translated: CATSEPGLAFITDTQYF.

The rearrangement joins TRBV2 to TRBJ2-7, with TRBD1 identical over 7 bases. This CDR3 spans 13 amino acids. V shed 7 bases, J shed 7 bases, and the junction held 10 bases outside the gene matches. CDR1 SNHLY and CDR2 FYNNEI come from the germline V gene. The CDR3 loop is CASTGQASGEQYF. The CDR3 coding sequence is TGTGCCAGCACCGGACAGGCGAGTGGGGAGCAGTACTTC. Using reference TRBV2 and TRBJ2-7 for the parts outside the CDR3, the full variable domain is EPEVTQTPSHQVTQMGQEVILRCVPISNHLYFYWYRQILGQKVEFLVSFYNNEISEKSEIFDDQFSVERPDGSNFTLKIRSTKLEDSAMYFCASTGQASGEQYFGPGTRLTVT.

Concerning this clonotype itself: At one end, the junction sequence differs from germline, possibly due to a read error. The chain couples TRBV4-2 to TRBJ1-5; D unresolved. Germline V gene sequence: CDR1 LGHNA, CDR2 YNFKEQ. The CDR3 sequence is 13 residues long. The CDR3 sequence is CASSQEFSQPQHF. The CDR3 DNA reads TGTGCCAGCAGTCAAGAGTTCAGTCAGCCCCAGCATTTT.

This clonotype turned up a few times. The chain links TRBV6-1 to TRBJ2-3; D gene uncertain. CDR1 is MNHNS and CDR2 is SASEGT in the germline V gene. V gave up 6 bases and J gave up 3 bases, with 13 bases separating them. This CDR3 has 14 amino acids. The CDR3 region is CASRDGISTDTQYF. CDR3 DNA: TGTGCCAGCAGGGACGGAATTTCAACAGATACGCAGTATTTT.

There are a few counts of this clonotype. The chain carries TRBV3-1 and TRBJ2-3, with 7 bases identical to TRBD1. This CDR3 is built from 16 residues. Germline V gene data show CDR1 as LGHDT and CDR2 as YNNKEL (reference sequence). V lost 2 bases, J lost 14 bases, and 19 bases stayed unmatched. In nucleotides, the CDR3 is TGTGCCAGCAGCCAACAGACAGGGTCCTTTCCCTATATGTGGTATTTT. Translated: CASSQQTGSFPYMWYF.

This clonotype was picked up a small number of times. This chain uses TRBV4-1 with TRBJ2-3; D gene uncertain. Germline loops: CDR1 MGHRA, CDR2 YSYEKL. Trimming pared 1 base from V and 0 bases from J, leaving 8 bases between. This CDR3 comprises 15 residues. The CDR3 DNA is TGCGCCAGCAGCCAAGTAGAATCCAGCACAGATACGCAGTATTTT. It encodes CASSQVESSTDTQYF.

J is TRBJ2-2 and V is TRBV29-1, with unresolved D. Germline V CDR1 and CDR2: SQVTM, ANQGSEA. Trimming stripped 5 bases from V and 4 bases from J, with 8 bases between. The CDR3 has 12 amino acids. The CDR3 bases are TGCAGCGTTAATTATCGCACCGGGGAGCTGTTTTTT. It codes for CSVNYRTGELFF.

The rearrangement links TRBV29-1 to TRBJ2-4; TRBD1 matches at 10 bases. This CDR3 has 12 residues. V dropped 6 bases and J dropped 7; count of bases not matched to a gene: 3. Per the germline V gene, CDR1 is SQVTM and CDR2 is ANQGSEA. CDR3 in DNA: TGCAGCGTGGGGGGACAGGGGAACATTCAGTACTTC. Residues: CSVGGQGNIQYF.

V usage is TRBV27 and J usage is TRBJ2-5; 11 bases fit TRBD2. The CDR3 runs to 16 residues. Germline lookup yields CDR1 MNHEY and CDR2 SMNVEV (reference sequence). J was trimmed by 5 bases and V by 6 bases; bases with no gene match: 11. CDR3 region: CASRIGTSGRWETQYF. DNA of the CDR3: TGTGCCAGCAGGATAGGGACTAGCGGAAGATGGGAGACCCAGTACTTC.

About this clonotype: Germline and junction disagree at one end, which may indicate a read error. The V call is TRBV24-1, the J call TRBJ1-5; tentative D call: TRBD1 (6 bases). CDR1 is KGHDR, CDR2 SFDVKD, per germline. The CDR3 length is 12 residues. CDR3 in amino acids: CATYTGNQPQRF. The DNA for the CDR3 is TGTGCCACCTATACAGGGAATCAGCCCCAGCGTTTT.

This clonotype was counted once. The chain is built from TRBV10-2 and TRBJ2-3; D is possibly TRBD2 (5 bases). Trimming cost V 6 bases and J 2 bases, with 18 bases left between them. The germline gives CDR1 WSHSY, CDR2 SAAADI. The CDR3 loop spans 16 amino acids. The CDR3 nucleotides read TGCGCCAGCAGGGAGGCCCGCGATCTGGTCACAGATACGCAGTATTTT. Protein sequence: CASREARDLVTDTQYF.

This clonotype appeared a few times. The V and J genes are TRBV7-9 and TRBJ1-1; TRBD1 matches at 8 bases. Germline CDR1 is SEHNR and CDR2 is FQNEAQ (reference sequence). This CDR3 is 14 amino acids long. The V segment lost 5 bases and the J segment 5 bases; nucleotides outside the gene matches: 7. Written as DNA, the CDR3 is TGTGCCAGCAGCATTCAGGGGGCGCAAACTGAAGCTTTCTTT. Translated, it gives CASSIQGAQTEAFF.